The source of this T cell receptor beta chain is a study of blood T cell repertoires in COVID-19. Only in-frame clones appear in the TCRdb table, and some are missing; sequencing was by immunoSEQ multiplex PCR. The table has 65,000 to 85,000 clones, more than 70% seen once. The sample taken for sequencing was peripheral blood. The sequence was obtained from a human donor in a cohort sampled during active COVID-19.

Written as DNA, the CDR3 is TGTGCCAGCAGCTTAGGGGGCGGGGGACTCTCCTACGAGCAGTACTTC. Translation gives CASSLGGGGLSYEQYF. The V gene is TRBV7-9, the J gene TRBJ2-7, with 7 bases that match TRBD2. With 1 base clipped from V and 0 bases from J, the junction kept 6 bases outside the gene matches. CDR3 length: 16 residues. Germline V gene sequence: CDR1 SEHNR, CDR2 FQNEAQ (reference sequence).